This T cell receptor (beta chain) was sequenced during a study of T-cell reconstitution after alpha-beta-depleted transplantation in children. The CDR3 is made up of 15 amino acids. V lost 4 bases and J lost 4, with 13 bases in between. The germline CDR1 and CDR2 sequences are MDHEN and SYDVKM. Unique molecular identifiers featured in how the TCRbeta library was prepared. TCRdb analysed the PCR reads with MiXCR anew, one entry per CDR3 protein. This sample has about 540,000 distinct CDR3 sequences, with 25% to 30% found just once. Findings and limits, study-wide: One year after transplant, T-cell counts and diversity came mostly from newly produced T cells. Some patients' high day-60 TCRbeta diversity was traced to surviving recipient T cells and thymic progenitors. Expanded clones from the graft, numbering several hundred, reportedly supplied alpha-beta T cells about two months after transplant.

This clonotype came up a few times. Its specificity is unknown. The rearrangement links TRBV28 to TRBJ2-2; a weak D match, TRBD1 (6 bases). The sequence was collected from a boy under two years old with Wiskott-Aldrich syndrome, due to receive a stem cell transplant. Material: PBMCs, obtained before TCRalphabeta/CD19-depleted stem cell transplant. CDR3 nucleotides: TGTGCCAGCAGTTCCGGGACACCCTTCACCGGGGAGCTGTTTTTT. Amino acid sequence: CASSSGTPFTGELFF.